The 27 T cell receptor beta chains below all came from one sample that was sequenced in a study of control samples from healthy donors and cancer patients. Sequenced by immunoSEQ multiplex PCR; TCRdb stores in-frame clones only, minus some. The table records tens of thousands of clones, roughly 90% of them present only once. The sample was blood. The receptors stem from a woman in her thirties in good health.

The CDR3 reads CASSPILAGGREQYF. In nucleotides, the CDR3 is TGTGCCAGCAGCCCGATACTAGCGGGGGGGAGGGAGCAGTACTTC. The rearrangement joins TRBV5-5 to TRBJ2-7, with TRBD2 matching 13 bases. The CDR3 has 15 amino acids. V lost 4 bases and J lost 7; bases outside the gene matches: 8. Germline lookup yields CDR1 SGHKS and CDR2 YYEKEE (reference sequence).

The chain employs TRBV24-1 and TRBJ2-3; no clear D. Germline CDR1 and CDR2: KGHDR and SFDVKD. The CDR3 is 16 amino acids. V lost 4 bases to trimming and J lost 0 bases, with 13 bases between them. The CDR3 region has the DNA TGTGCCACCAGTGACTTGAGATTTGCTAGCACAGATACGCAGTATTTT. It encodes CATSDLRFASTDTQYF.

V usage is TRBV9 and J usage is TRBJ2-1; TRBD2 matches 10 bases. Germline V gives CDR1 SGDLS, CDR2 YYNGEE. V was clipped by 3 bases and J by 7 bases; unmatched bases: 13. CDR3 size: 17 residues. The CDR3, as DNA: TGTGCCAGCAGCGCGATCACCGGGACTAGCGCCAGGAATGAGCAGTTCTTC. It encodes CASSAITGTSARNEQFF. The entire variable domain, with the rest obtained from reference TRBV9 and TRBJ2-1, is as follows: DSGVTQTPKHLITATGQRVTLRCSPRSGDLSVYWYQQSLDQGLQFLIQYYNGEERAKGNILERFSAQQFPDLHSELNLSSLELGDSALYFCASSAITGTSARNEQFFGPGTRLTVL.

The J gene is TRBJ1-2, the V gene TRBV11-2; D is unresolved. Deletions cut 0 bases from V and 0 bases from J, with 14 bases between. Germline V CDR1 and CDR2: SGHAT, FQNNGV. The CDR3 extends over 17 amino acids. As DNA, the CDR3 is TGTGCCAGCAGCTTAGAGCCAGGAGACTTCTCTAACTATGGCTACACCTTC. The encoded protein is CASSLEPGDFSNYGYTF.

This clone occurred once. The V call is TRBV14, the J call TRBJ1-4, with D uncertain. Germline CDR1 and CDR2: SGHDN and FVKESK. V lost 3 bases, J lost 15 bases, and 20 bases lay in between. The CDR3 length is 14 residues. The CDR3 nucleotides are TGTGCCAGCAGCCACAAAGGTGAATCTAAGACGGTGTTTTTT. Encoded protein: CASSHKGESKTVFF.

The DNA for the CDR3 is TGTGCCAGCAGCGCGGGACTAGCAGGGCAGTTCTTC. Translation: CASSAGLAGQFF. The chain carries TRBV7-2 and TRBJ2-1; 9 positions match TRBD2. CDR3 length: 12 amino acids. Trimming removed 5 bases from V and 12 bases from J; junction bases left unmatched: 5. Germline V CDR1 and CDR2: SGHTA, FQGNSA.

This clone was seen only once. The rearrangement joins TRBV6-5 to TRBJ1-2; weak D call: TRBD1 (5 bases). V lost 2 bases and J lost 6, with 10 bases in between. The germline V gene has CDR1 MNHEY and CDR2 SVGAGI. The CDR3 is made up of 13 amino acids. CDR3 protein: CASSYGGWDGYTF. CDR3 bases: TGTGCCAGCAGTTACGGGGGATGGGATGGCTACACCTTC.

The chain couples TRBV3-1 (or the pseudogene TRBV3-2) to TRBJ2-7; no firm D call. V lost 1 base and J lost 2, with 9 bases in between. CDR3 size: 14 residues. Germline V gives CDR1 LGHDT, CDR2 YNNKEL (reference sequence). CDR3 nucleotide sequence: TGTGCCAGCAGCCAAGTAGTGGGAACCTACGAGCAGTACTTC. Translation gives CASSQVVGTYEQYF.

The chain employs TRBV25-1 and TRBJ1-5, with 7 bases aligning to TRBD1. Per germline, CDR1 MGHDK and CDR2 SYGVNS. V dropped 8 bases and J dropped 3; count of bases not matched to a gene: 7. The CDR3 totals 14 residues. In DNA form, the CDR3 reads TGTGCCAGCCGACGACAGGGCGCCAATCAGCCCCAGCATTTT. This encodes CASRRQGANQPQHF. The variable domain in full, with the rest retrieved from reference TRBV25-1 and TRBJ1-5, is EADIYQTPRYLVIGTGKKITLECSQTMGHDKMYWYQQDPGMELHLIHYSYGVNSTEKGDLSSESTVSRIRTEHFPLTLESARPSHTSQYLCASRRQGANQPQHFGDGTRLSIL.

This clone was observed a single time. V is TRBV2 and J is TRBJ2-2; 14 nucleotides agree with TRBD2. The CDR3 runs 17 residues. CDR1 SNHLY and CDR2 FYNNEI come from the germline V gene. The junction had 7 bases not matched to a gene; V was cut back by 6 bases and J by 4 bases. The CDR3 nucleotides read TGTGCCAGCAGAAGGGGACTAGCGGGGGCCTCCACCGGGGAGCTGTTTTTT. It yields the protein CASRRGLAGASTGELFF.

The CDR3 DNA reads as TGCGCCAGCAGGGAAACAGGGGGCGCATCCGACGAGCAGTACTTC. The encoded protein is CASRETGGASDEQYF. The rearrangement uses TRBV5-1 and TRBJ2-7, with TRBD1 identical over 9 bases. Germline loops: CDR1 SGHRS, CDR2 YFSETQ. The CDR3 runs to 15 residues. Trimming cost V 5 bases and J 5 bases; bases outside gene matches: 11.

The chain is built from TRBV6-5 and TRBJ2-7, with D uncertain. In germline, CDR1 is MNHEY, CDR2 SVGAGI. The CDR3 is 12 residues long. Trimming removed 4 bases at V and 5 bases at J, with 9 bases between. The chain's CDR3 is CASSSDTNEQYF. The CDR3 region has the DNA TGTGCCAGCAGTTCCGACACAAACGAGCAGTACTTC.

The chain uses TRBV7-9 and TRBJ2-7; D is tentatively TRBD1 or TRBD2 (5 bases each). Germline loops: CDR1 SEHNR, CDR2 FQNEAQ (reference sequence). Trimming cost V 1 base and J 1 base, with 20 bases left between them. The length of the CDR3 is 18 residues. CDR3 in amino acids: CASSLVTSSFGASYEQYF. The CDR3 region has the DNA TGTGCCAGCAGCTTAGTTACTTCGTCGTTCGGGGCGTCCTACGAGCAGTACTTC. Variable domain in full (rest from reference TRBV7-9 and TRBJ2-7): DTGVSQNPRHKITKRGQNVTFRCDPISEHNRLYWYRQTLGQGPEFLTYFQNEAQLEKSRLLSDRFSAERPKGSFSTLEIQRTEQGDSAMYLCASSLVTSSFGASYEQYFGPGTRLTVT.

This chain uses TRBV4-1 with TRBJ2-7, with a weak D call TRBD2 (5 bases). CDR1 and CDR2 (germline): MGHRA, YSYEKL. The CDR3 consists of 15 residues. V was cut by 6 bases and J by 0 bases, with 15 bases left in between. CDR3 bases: TGCGCCAGCAGTCCAAGGGAGCGTTACTCCTACGAGCAGTACTTC. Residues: CASSPRERYSYEQYF.

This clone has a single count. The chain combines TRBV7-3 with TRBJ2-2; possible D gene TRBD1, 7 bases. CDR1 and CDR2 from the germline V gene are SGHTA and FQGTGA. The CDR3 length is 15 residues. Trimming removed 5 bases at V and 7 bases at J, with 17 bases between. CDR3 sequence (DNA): TGTGCCAGCAGCCTCCAGGGGGGCGCGAGCGGGGAGCTGTTTTTT. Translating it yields CASSLQGGASGELFF.

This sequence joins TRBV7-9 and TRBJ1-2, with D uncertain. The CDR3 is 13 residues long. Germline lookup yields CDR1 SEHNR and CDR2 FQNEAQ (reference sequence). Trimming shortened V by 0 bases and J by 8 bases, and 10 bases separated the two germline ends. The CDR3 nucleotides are TGTGCCAGCAGCTTAGCGCTAAACAGAGGCTACACCTTC. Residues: CASSLALNRGYTF.

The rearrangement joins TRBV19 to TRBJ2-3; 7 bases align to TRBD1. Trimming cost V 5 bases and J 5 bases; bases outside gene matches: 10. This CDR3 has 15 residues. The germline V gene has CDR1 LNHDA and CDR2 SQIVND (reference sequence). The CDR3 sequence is CASSRTGEYLDTQYF. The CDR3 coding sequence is TGTGCCAGTAGTCGAACAGGGGAGTATTTAGATACGCAGTATTTT.

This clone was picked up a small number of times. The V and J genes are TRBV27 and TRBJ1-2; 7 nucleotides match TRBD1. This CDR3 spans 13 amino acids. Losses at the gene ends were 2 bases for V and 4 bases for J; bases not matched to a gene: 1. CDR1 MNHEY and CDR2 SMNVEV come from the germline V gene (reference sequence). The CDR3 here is CASSLGTAYGYTF. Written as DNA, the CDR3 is TGTGCCAGCAGTTTAGGGACAGCCTATGGCTACACCTTC.

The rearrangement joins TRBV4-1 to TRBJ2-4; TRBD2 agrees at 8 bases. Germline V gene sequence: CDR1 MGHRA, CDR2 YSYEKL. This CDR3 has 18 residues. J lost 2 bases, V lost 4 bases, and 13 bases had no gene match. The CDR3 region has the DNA TGCGCCAGCAGCCCTCCCGGGGGGGGAAAGGAGACCAAAAACATTCAGTACTTC. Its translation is CASSPPGGGKETKNIQYF.

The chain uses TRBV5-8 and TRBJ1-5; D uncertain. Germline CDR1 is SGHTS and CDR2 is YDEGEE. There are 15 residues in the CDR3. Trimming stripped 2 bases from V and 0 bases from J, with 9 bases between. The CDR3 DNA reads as TGTGCCAGCAGCTTCCCGGACCATAGCAATCAGCCCCAGCATTTT. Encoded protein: CASSFPDHSNQPQHF.

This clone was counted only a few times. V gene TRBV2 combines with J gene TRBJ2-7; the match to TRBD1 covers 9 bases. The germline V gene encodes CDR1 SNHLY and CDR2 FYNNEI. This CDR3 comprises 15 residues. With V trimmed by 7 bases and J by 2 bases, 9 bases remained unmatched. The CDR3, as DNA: TGTGCCAGCACCGAAGGCACAGGGGGCCCCTACGAGCAGTACTTC. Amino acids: CASTEGTGGPYEQYF.

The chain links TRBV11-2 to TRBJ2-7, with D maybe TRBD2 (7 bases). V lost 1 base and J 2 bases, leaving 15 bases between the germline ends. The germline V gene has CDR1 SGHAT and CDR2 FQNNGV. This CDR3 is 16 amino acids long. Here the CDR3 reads CASSLGGGGNPYEQYF. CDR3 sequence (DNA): TGTGCCAGCAGCTTAGGGGGAGGGGGGAACCCCTACGAGCAGTACTTC.

The CDR3 DNA is TGTGCCAGCACCGTGGACAGGGCCGGGTTTAGAGCTTTCTTT. It encodes CASTVDRAGFRAFF. J is TRBJ1-1 and V is TRBV6-5, with TRBD1 matching over 8 bases. Germline V CDR1 and CDR2: MNHEY, SVGAGI. V was clipped by 7 bases and J by 10 bases; unmatched bases: 14. CDR3 length: 14 amino acids.

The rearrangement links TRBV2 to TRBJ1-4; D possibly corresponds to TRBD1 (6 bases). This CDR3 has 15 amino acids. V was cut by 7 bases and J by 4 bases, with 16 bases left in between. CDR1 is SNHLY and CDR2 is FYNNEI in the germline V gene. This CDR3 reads CASNDRTAVNEKLFF. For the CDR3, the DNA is TGTGCCAGCAACGACCGGACAGCAGTTAATGAAAAACTGTTTTTT. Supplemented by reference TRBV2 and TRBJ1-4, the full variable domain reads EPEVTQTPSHQVTQMGQEVILRCVPISNHLYFYWYRQILGQKVEFLVSFYNNEISEKSEIFDDQFSVERPDGSNFTLKIRSTKLEDSAMYFCASNDRTAVNEKLFFGSGTQLSVL.

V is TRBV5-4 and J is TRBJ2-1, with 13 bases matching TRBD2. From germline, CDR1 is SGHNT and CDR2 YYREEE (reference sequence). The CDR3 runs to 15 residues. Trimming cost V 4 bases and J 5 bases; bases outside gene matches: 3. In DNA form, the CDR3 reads TGTGCCAGCAGCCCCACTAGCGGGGGGGACAATGAGCAGTTCTTC. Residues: CASSPTSGGDNEQFF.

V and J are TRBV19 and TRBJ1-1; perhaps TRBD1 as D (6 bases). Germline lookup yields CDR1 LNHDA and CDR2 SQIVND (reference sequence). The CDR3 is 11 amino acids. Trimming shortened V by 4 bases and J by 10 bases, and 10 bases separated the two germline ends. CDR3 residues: CASSSLGGAFF. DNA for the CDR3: TGTGCCAGTAGTAGTTTAGGGGGAGCTTTCTTT.

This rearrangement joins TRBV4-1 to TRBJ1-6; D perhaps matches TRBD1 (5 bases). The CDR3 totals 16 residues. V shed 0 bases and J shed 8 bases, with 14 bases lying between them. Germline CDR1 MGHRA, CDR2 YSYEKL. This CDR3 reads CASSQDVRGLHSPLHF. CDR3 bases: TGCGCCAGCAGCCAAGACGTCCGGGGCCTACATTCACCCCTCCACTTT.